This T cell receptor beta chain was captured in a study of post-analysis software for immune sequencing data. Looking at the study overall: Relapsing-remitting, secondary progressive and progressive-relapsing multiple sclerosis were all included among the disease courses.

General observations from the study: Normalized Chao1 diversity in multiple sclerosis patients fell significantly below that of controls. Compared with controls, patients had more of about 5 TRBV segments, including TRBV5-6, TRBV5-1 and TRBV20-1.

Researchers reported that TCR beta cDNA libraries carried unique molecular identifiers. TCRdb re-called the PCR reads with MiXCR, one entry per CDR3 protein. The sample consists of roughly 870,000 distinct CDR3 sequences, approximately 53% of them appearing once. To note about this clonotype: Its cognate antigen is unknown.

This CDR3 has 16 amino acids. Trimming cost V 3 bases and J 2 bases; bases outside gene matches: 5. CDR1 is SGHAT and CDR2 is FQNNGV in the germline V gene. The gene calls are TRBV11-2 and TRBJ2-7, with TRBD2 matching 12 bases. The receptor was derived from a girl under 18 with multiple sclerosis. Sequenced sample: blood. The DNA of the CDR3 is TGTGCCAGCAGCTTTCGGACTAGCGGGGCCCCCTACGAGCAGTACTTC. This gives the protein CASSFRTSGAPYEQYF.